Sequencing of this T cell receptor (beta chain) was carried out in a study of cytomegalovirus exposure and HLA in healthy donors. Study information: In a later analysis, it was reported that the 110 or so validation repertoires had been produced on the same platform as the 700 or so repertoires belonging to the first cohort.

Generated by immunoSEQ multiplex PCR, the TCRdb table keeps only in-frame clones and is missing some. Among about 220,000 clones listed, over 80% were seen once. Study outcomes and limitations: Reports showed the classifier diagnosing cytomegalovirus status with high specificity and sensitivity.

A word on this clone: Its specificity is not known.

V lost 4 bases, J lost 2 bases, and 7 bases stayed unmatched. The CDR3 extends over 15 amino acids. In germline, CDR1 is MDHEN, CDR2 SYDVKM. This sequence was found in a young woman in good health and CMV-seronegative. Sequenced input: PBMCs. The chain is built from TRBV28 and TRBJ2-7; 8 nucleotides align to TRBD2. The CDR3 spells CASSSAGGLPYEQYF. As DNA, the CDR3 is TGTGCCAGCAGTTCGGCGGGAGGCCTACCCTACGAGCAGTACTTC.